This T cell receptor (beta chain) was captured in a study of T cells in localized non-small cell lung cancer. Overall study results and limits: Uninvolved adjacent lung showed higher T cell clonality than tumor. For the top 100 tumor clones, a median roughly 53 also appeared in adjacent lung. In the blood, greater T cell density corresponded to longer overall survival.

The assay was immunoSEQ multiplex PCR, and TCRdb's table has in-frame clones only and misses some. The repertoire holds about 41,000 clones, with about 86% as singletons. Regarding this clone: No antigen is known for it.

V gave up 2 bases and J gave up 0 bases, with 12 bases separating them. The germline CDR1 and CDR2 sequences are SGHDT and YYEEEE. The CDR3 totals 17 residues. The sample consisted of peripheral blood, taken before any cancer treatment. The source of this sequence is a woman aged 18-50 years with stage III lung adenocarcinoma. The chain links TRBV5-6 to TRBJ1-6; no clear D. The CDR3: CASSLSPLSSYNSPLHF. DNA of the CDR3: TGTGCCAGCAGCTTATCACCCTTAAGCTCCTATAATTCACCCCTCCACTTT.